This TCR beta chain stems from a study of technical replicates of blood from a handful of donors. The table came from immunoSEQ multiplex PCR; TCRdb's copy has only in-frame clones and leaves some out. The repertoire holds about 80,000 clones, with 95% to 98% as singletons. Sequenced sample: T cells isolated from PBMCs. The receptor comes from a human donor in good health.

CDR3 DNA: TGCGCCAGCAAGACAACGGACTTTGATTTTGGATTTACGCAGTATTTT. Translation gives CASKTTDFDFGFTQYF. The genes are TRBV5-1 and TRBJ2-3, with D possibly matching TRBD2 (5 bases). The CDR3 is 16 residues long. Germline loops: CDR1 SGHRS, CDR2 YFSETQ. Trimming took 6 bases from V and 8 from J, leaving 25 bases between them.